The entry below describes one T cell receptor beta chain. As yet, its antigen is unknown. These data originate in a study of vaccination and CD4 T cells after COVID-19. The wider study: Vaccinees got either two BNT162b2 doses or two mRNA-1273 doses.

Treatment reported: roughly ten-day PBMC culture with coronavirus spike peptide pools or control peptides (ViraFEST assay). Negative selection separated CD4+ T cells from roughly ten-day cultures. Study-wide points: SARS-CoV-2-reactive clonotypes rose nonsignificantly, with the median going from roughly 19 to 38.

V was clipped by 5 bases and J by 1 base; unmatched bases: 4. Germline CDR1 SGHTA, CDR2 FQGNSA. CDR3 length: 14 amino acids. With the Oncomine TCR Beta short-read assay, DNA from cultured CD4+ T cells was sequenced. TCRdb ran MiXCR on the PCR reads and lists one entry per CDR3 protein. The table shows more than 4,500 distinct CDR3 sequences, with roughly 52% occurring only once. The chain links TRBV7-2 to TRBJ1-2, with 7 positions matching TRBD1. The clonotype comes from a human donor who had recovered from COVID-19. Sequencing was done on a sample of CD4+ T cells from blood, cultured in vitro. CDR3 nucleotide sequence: TGTGCCAGCAGCCTTACAGGGGTTAACTATGGCTACACCTTC. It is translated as CASSLTGVNYGYTF.